The present T cell receptor (beta chain) was sequenced within a study of CD8 T cells in ankylosing spondylitis. Regarding the study as a whole: Peripheral blood samples showed relatively rare disease-linked clones, and these clones were CD8+. What appeared characteristic of ankylosing spondylitis blood was a TCR beta motif of several highly homologous variants. In ankylosing spondylitis patients, matched synovial fluid reportedly showed significant enrichment of disease-linked clones.

MiXCR, run by TCRdb on the 5' RACE reads, gives a single entry per CDR3 protein. The table lists tens of thousands of distinct CDR3 sequences, about 9.3% of them singletons. V shed 5 bases and J shed 0 bases, with 8 bases lying between them. This CDR3 region has 14 residues. Germline assignment: CDR1 SGHVS and CDR2 FQNEAQ. In this sample, this clonotype turned up a few times. What it binds is not known. The TCR was taken from a male donor with ankylosing spondylitis or in good health (not recorded which). V gene TRBV7-8 combines with J gene TRBJ1-5; no clear D gene. The material sequenced was blood, either unsorted or a sorted T cell fraction (not recorded which). The CDR3 DNA reads TGTGCCAGCAGCCCCGACAATAGCAATCAGCCCCAGCATTTT. Translated, it gives CASSPDNSNQPQHF.